This TCR beta chain was obtained from a study of T cells after yellow fever vaccination. Study details: The SMART-Seq v4 Ultra Low Input method served to prepare the low-cell-number fractions.

TCRdb reprocessed the 5' RACE reads via MiXCR and lists one record per CDR3 protein. The data hold under 20,000 distinct CDR3 sequences, with under 5% observed a single time. The sample holds many counts of this clonotype. V dropped 5 bases and J dropped 0 bases, with 12 bases sitting between them. Germline V gene sequence: CDR1 SGHTA, CDR2 FQGNSA. CDR3 length: 15 residues. Study-wide findings and caveats: Faster peaking, at day 5 versus 15, marked a secondary response that was weaker. Most clones from primary vaccination resurfaced after the booster (around 97% CD4, approximately 87% CD8). For sorted memory subsets on day 0, almost all vaccine-responding clonotypes were undetectable.

V is TRBV7-2 and J is TRBJ2-3; D gene uncertain. The sequencing here drew on PBMCs, either bulk or a sorted T-cell subset (CD4+, CD8+, memory, or dextramer-sorted; not recorded which), taken 15 days after the yellow fever booster vaccination. This receptor was taken from a young man who received the YFV17D yellow fever vaccine. The CDR3: CASSLGSSSTDTQYF. The CDR3, as DNA: TGTGCCAGCAGCCTCGGCAGTTCAAGCACAGATACGCAGTATTTT.